Listed here are 17 T cell receptor beta chains from one sample, sequenced in a study of Ad26.COV2.S vaccination and SARS-CoV-2 variants. Sample treatment: over 15 received Ad26.COV2.S at low or high dose, single or two shots; roughly five received placebo; per-sample allocation not given. Specimens were obtained on day 63 following the first vaccine or placebo injection. Assay used: immunoSEQ multiplex PCR; TCRdb lists only in-frame clones, some missing. Found here are some 450,000 clones, about 90% of them singletons; the top ten hold 4.3%. The sequencing used peripheral blood, collected in a trial of Ad26.COV2.S vaccine versus placebo. The receptors derive from a person aged 18-60 years who received the Ad26.COV2.S COVID-19 vaccine or a placebo.

The chain has TRBV15 and TRBJ2-7, with 7 nucleotides matching TRBD1. V lost 5 bases to trimming and J lost 4 bases; unmatched junction nucleotides: 8. The germline gives CDR1 LNHNV, CDR2 YYDKDF (reference sequence). The CDR3 has 14 amino acids. CDR3 protein: CATSPETGIYEQYF. The CDR3 DNA sequence: TGTGCCACCAGCCCCGAGACAGGGATTTACGAGCAGTACTTC.

This clone was counted between two and nine times. This chain uses TRBV6-5 with TRBJ2-7; no clear D gene. Germline V gives CDR1 MNHEY, CDR2 SVGAGI. V dropped 5 bases and J dropped 0 bases, with 11 bases sitting between them. There are 14 residues in the CDR3. CDR3 sequence: CASSPHPSSYEQYF. CDR3 nucleotide sequence: TGTGCCAGCAGTCCCCACCCGAGCTCCTACGAGCAGTACTTC.

The chain links TRBV9 to TRBJ2-7; the match to TRBD2 covers 7 bases. Trimming removed 0 bases from V and 1 base from J; junction bases left unmatched: 4. Germline CDR1 SGDLS, CDR2 YYNGEE. This CDR3 comprises 15 residues. CDR3 in amino acids: CASSVGGSHSYEQYF. CDR3 coding DNA: TGTGCCAGCAGCGTAGGCGGGAGCCATTCCTACGAGCAGTACTTC.

The chain is built from TRBV19 and TRBJ2-1, with TRBD2 matching 14 bases. Germline values: CDR1 LNHDA, CDR2 SQIVND (reference sequence). The CDR3 sequence is 17 residues long. J was trimmed by 8 bases and V by 5 bases; bases with no gene match: 11. The CDR3 DNA sequence: TGTGCCAGTAGTCCCGGTTTGGGACTAGCGGGAGCCTATGAGCAGTTCTTC. Translation: CASSPGLGLAGAYEQFF. The variable domain in full, completed from reference TRBV19 and TRBJ2-1, reads DGGITQSPKYLFRKEGQNVTLSCEQNLNHDAMYWYRQDPGQGLRLIYYSQIVNDFQKGDIAEGYSVSREKKESFPLTVTSAQKNPTAFYLCASSPGLGLAGAYEQFFGPGTRLTVL.

This chain uses TRBV9 with TRBJ2-5, with D possibly TRBD1 on 6 matching bases. The V end lost 0 bases, the J end lost 5 bases, and 14 bases lay between the germline ends. The germline V gene encodes CDR1 SGDLS and CDR2 YYNGEE. There are 15 residues in the CDR3. CDR3 loop: CASSVVGTRGETQYF. The CDR3 DNA follows: TGTGCCAGCAGCGTAGTTGGAACGAGGGGGGAGACCCAGTACTTC.

The chain recombines TRBV7-2 with TRBJ2-3; D is uncertain. Germline CDR1 and CDR2: SGHTA and FQGNSA. This CDR3 comprises 15 residues. V was cut by 0 bases and J by 0 bases, with 7 bases left in between. This CDR3 is CASSLALFSTDTQYF. In DNA form, the CDR3 reads TGTGCCAGCAGCTTAGCGCTGTTCAGCACAGATACGCAGTATTTT.

The chain combines TRBV9 with TRBJ1-1; D gene uncertain. Looked up from germline, CDR1 is SGDLS and CDR2 is YYNGEE. This CDR3 is built from 13 residues. The V end was cut by 2 bases, the J end by 3 bases, with 8 bases between. The DNA of the CDR3 is TGTGCCAGCAGCGTGGGAGACTACACTGAAGCTTTCTTT. This gives the protein CASSVGDYTEAFF.

This rearrangement joins TRBV3-1 (or the pseudogene TRBV3-2) to TRBJ1-1, with unresolved D. Germline assignment: CDR1 LGHDT and CDR2 YNNKEL (reference sequence). The CDR3 contains 12 residues. V lost 1 base to trimming and J lost 2 bases, with 2 bases between them. Written as DNA, the CDR3 is TGTGCCAGCAGCCAAGTTAACACTGAAGCTTTCTTT. Residues: CASSQVNTEAFF.

The rearrangement links TRBV6-2 or TRBV6-3 to TRBJ1-1; D gene ambiguous. CDR1 is MNHEY, CDR2 SVGEGT, per germline. V lost 2 bases and J lost 8, with 9 bases in between. CDR3 length: 12 residues. The CDR3 DNA reads as TGTGCCAGCAGTTACCCTACAGTGGAAGCTTTCTTT. Amino acid sequence: CASSYPTVEAFF.

The V gene is TRBV6-2 or TRBV6-3, the J gene TRBJ2-7; 8 bases align to TRBD2. J lost 1 base, V lost 6 bases, and 8 bases had no gene match. Germline V gene lookup returns CDR1 MNHEY and CDR2 SVGEGT. There are 15 residues in the CDR3. The CDR3 reads CASSPRGGPSYEQYF. CDR3 bases: TGTGCCAGCAGCCCCCGGGGGGGGCCTTCCTACGAGCAGTACTTC.

The genes are TRBV6-4 and TRBJ2-1, with D uncertain. Per germline, CDR1 MRHNA and CDR2 SNTAGT. This CDR3 comprises 13 residues. The V end lost 5 bases, the J end lost 6 bases, and 11 bases lay between the germline ends. CDR3 bases: TGTGCCAGCAGTCCCGGACCCTCCAATGAGCAGTTCTTC. This codes for CASSPGPSNEQFF.

This chain connects TRBV27 to TRBJ2-7; 7 bases agree with TRBD1. V trimming: 3 bases; J trimming: 2 bases; junction bases outside the gene matches: 1. Germline assignment: CDR1 MNHEY and CDR2 SMNVEV (reference sequence). This CDR3 contains 13 residues. In nucleotides, the CDR3 is TGTGCCAGCAGTTTCGGACAGGCCTACGAGCAGTACTTC. This translates into CASSFGQAYEQYF.

This chain links TRBV5-4 with TRBJ2-2, with D possibly TRBD2 on 6 matching bases. There are 14 residues in the CDR3. CDR1 SGHNT and CDR2 YYREEE come from the germline V gene (reference sequence). Trimming removed 2 bases at V and 4 bases at J, with 9 bases between. The CDR3: CASSLIGSTGELFF. The CDR3 nucleotides are TGTGCCAGCAGCTTAATCGGGAGCACCGGGGAGCTGTTTTTT.

The chain carries TRBV23-1 and TRBJ2-2, with a possible D match to TRBD2 (6 bases). TRBV23-1 is sorted into the ORF group, with uncertain function. V dropped 4 bases and J dropped 1 base, with 10 bases sitting between them. The CDR3 totals 15 residues. The DNA of the CDR3 is TGCGCCAGCAGTCCGGGGGAGTTGAACACCGGGGAGCTGTTTTTT. It specifies CASSPGELNTGELFF.

The J gene is TRBJ2-7, the V gene TRBV19, with 9 nucleotides matching TRBD2. J gave up 0 bases and V 0 bases, and 6 bases lay outside the gene matches. The CDR3 extends over 17 amino acids. Germline values: CDR1 LNHDA, CDR2 SQIVND (reference sequence). The CDR3 nucleotides read TGTGCCAGTAGTATAGAAGAGACTAGCGGTAGCTCCTACGAGCAGTACTTC. It encodes CASSIEETSGSSYEQYF.

The chain links TRBV7-6 to TRBJ1-5; perhaps TRBD1 as D (6 bases). V shed 5 bases and J shed 2 bases, with 13 bases lying between them. Germline lookup yields CDR1 SGHVS and CDR2 FNYEAQ. The CDR3 loop spans 15 amino acids. The CDR3 DNA is TGTGCCAGCAGCGAGCAGGGGTTTGGCAATCAGCCCCAGCATTTT. Protein product: CASSEQGFGNQPQHF.

V is TRBV2 and J is TRBJ1-6, with a possible D match to TRBD1 (6 bases). This CDR3 spans 15 amino acids. Between the trimmed V and J ends, which lost 0 bases and 13 bases, there was a span of 16 bases. Germline CDR1 and CDR2: SNHLY and FYNNEI. The CDR3 is CASSEAGQRKMPLHF. Here the CDR3 DNA reads TGTGCCAGCAGTGAAGCGGGACAACGAAAGATGCCCCTCCACTTT.